This T cell receptor beta chain was sequenced for a study of T cell responses to AZD1222 COVID-19 vaccine. Trimming took 5 bases from V and 3 from J; bases not matched to a gene: 6. CDR3 length equals 15 residues. The germline V gene has CDR1 SGHTA and CDR2 FQGTGA. Clones were read by immunoSEQ multiplex PCR, and TCRdb kept only the in-frame ones, dropping some. This table holds around 69,000 clones, nearly 90% found once. The sequences come from peripheral blood, collected on day 0 of AZD1222 vaccination. This clonotype was obtained from an adult in good health. The chain joins TRBV7-3 to TRBJ1-2; 10 nucleotides align to TRBD1. The CDR3 is CASSLRQGADYGYTF. In nucleotides, the CDR3 is TGTGCCAGCAGCCTAAGACAGGGGGCGGACTATGGCTACACCTTC.